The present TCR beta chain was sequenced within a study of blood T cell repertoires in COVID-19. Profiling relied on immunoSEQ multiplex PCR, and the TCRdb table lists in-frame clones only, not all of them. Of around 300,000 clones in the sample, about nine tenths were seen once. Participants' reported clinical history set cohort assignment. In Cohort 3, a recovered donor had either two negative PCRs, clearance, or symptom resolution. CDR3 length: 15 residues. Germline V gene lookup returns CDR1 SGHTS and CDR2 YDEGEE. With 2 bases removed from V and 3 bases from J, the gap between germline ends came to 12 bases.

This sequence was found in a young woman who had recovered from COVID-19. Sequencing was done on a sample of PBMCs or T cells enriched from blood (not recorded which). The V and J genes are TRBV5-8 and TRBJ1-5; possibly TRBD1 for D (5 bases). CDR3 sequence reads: CASSFVGQVNQPQHF. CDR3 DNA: TGTGCCAGCAGCTTTGTGGGGCAGGTCAATCAGCCCCAGCATTTT.